This T cell receptor (beta chain) came from a study of cytomegalovirus exposure and HLA in healthy donors. Donors had nominal health at sampling but likely had unrecorded immune exposures. Study-wide results and limits: The classifier reportedly diagnosed cytomegalovirus status with high specificity and sensitivity. Productive rates of about 87% or about 30% were seen for most TCR beta V segments in an earlier analysis.

A single count supports this clone. What it binds is unknown. The PCR contained 60 Vbeta and 13 Jbeta primers. Here immunoSEQ multiplex PCR was the method, and the copy in TCRdb shows in-frame clones only, minus some. The sample consists of about 78,000 clones, around three quarters of them appearing once. The TCR sequence derives from a male donor in good health and CMV-seronegative. Sequencing was carried out using PBMCs.

CDR3 DNA: TGTGCCAGCGGTACAGGGGGCTCTGGAAACACCATATATTTT. Its protein is CASGTGGSGNTIYF. V usage is TRBV7-9 and J usage is TRBJ1-3; 8 nucleotides line up with TRBD1. Germline loops: CDR1 SEHNR, CDR2 FQNEAQ (reference sequence). V trimming: 8 bases; J trimming: 0 bases; junction bases outside the gene matches: 3. CDR3 length equals 14 residues.